This TCR beta chain was recorded in a study of regulatory T cells in long-lasting Graves disease. Sequencing libraries for TCR beta were prepared with iRepertoire HTBI primers and Arm-PCR of CDR3 regions. TCRdb reprocessed the multiplex PCR reads with MiXCR, giving one entry per CDR3 protein. The sample includes roughly 500,000 distinct CDR3 sequences, 20% to 25% of them seen just once. The germline CDR1 and CDR2 sequences are SEHNR and FQNEAQ (reference sequence). Trimming cost V 4 bases and J 4 bases; bases outside gene matches: 12. The CDR3 has 16 amino acids. Time point specified: persistent/refractory GD, antithyroid drugs over 5 years with positive TRAb. Isolated PBMC RNA provided the starting material for the TCR library. Diagnosing Graves' disease relied on the American Thyroid Association guidelines.

The rearrangement links TRBV7-9 to TRBJ2-5, with 7 positions matching TRBD1. The starting material was peripheral blood mononuclear cells (PBMCs), obtained when the disease was refractory, from a patient treated with antithyroid drugs. This receptor was obtained from a female donor with Graves disease. The CDR3 here is CASSYDRVMGVETQYF. The DNA of the CDR3 is TGTGCCAGCAGCTACGACAGGGTTATGGGTGTAGAGACCCAGTACTTC.